This T cell receptor beta chain was recorded in a study of T cell repertoires in cytomegalovirus infection (dated by TCRdb to between 2017 and 2020). About the investigation overall: Donor HLA type was relevant to the analysis, because carriage of CMV infection together with the matching HLA type was indicated by public TCR beta signatures.

Spanning cysteine to phenylalanine, the CDR3 consists of 15 amino acids. Kept here is only the CDR3 DNA, which spans 45 bases and is read in frame from base 1. The germline V gene supplies CDR1 SGHVS and CDR2 FNYEAQ. V is reduced by 1 base and J by 7 bases, leaving a spacing of 16 bases between them. This clonotype was seen at least ten times. Its antigen remains undetermined. Base qualities were left out, and no much larger clone turns up one base away. Instrument used: Illumina HiSeq 1500. TCRdb's own reprocessing of the public reads used fastp at Q25 and MiXCR and kept productive beta chains. Every entry covers one CDR3 protein and lists the most common genes and DNA from its rows. This sample is represented by roughly 250,000 distinct CDR3 sequences; 22% of them were singletons. The ten largest clones represent roughly 18% of the sample. What the work shows at the level of the full study, not this receptor alone: In the ex vivo response, HLA-C-restricted CMV-specific TCR beta clonotypes were dominant, and in two of eight donors the single most frequent clonotype came from this HLA-C-restricted group. Cumulative frequency of public TCR beta family members discriminated carriers of CMV infection plus the relevant HLA type in this cohort and an independent roughly 330-donor cohort.

The sequencing input was CD8+ T cells from PBMCs. The sequence joins TRBV7-6 to TRBJ2-5, with a weak D call of TRBD2 (6 bases match). This sequence was found in a human donor in good health (CMV status not recorded). Some clones in this sample may be carry-over from other donors' samples. The DNA sequence is TGTGCCAGCAGCTTAGAAGGCGGGGCGCCGGGGACCCAGTACTTC. It translates to CASSLEGGAPGTQYF.